This T cell receptor beta chain is drawn from a study of CD8 T cell repertoires and HIV-1 epitope variants. The wider study: Twenty-five autologous and known Gag and Nef epitope variant peptides each stimulated T cells separately. IL-2, IL-7 and IL-15 were added on days 3 and 7 of approximately 10-day cultures. Controls were a CMV, EBV and flu peptide pool, Ebola AY9 negative control, and no-peptide well. Study conclusions and caveats: Nine or ten antigen-specific TCR beta clonotypes were found; roughly six seemed cross-reactive to variants.

The repertoire was sequenced with immunoSEQ multiplex PCR; TCRdb's copy has only in-frame clones and lacks some. This table has 2,500 to 3,000 clones, 65% to 75% appearing once. Germline CDR1 reads MNHEY; CDR2 reads SVGAGI. V was cut by 4 bases and J by 6 bases, with 13 bases left in between. This CDR3 has 14 residues. A note on this clone: Its antigen is still unknown.

Sequences were obtained from cultured CD8+ T cells derived from PBMCs. The chain links TRBV6-5 to TRBJ2-1; D ambiguous. The TCR sequence derives from a male donor with HIV. Here the CDR3 DNA reads TGTGCCAGCAGTTCCCTCGGCAGGTCCAATGAGCAGTTCTTC. It translates to CASSSLGRSNEQFF.